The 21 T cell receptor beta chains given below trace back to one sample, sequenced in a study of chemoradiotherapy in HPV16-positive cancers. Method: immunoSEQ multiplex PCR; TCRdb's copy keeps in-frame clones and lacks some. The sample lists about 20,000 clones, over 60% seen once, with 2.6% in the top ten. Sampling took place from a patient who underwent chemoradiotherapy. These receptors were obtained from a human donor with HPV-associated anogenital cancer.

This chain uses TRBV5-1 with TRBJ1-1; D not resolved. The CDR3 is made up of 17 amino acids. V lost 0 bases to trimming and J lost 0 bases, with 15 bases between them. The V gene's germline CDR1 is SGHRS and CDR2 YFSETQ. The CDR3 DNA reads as TGCGCCAGCAGCTTGGGACCAGCCCTCCAGATGAACACTGAAGCTTTCTTT. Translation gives CASSLGPALQMNTEAFF.

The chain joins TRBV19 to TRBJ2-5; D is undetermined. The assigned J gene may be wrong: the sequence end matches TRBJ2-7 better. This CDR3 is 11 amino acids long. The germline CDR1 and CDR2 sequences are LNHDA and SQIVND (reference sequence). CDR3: CASSTGYEQYF. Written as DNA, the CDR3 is TGTGCCAGTAGTACTGGTTACGAGCAGTACTTC.

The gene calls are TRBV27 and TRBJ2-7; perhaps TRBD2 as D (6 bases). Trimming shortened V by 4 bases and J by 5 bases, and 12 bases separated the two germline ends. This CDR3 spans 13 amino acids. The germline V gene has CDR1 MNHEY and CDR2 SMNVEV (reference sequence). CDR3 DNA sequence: TGTGCCAGCAGTTATCTAGCGATCCACGAGCAGTACTTC. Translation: CASSYLAIHEQYF.

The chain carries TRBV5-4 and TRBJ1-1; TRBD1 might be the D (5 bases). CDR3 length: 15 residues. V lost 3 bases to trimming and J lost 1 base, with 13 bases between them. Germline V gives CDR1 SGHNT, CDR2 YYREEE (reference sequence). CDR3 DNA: TGTGCCAGCAGCTCGCCGGGACCTTCGAACACTGAAGCTTTCTTT. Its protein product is CASSSPGPSNTEAFF.

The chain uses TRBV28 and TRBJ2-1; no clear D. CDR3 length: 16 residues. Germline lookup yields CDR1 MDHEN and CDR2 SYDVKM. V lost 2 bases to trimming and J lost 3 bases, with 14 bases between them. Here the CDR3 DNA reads TGTGCCAGCAGTTTAAGTCAATCCCACTACTACAATGAGCAGTTCTTC. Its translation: CASSLSQSHYYNEQFF.

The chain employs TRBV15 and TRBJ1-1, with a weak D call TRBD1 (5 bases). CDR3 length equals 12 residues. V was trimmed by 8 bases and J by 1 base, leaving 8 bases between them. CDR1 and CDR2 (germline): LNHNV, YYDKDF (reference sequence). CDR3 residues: CATGGGNTEAFF. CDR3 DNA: TGTGCCACCGGGGGGGGGAACACTGAAGCTTTCTTT.

CDR3 sequence: CASAGQGRLWELFF. In nucleotides, the CDR3 is TGCGCCAGCGCGGGACAGGGAAGACTCTGGGAGCTGTTTTTT. The chain links TRBV5-1 to TRBJ2-2; 9 bases agree with TRBD1. Trimming cost V 7 bases and J 9 bases; bases outside gene matches: 10. The length of the CDR3 is 14 residues. Germline V gene sequence: CDR1 SGHRS, CDR2 YFSETQ. The complete variable domain, with remaining parts taken from reference TRBV5-1 and TRBJ2-2, reads KAGVTQTPRYLIKTRGQQVTLSCSPISGHRSVSWYQQTPGQGLQFLFEYFSETQRNKGNFPGRFSGRQFSNSRSEMNVSTLELGDSALYLCASAGQGRLWELFFGEGSRLTVL.

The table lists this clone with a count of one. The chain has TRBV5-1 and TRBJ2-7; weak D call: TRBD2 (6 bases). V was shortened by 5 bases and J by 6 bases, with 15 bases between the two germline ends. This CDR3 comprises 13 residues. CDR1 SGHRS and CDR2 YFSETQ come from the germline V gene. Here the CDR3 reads CASRREETFEQYF. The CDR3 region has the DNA TGCGCCAGCAGGAGGGAGGAAACTTTCGAGCAGTACTTC.

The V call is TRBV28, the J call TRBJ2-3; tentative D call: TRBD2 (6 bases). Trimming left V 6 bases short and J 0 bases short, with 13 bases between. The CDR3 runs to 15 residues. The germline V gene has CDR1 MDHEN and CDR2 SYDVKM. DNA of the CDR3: TGTGCCAGCAGCGCGTCGGGGACTAGCACAGATACGCAGTATTTT. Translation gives CASSASGTSTDTQYF.

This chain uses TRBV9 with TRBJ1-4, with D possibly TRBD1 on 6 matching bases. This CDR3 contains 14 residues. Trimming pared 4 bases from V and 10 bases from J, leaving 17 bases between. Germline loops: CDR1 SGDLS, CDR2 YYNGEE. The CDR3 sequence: CASSLDRRSGKLFF. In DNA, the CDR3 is TGTGCCAGCAGCCTAGACAGGAGAAGCGGAAAACTGTTTTTT.

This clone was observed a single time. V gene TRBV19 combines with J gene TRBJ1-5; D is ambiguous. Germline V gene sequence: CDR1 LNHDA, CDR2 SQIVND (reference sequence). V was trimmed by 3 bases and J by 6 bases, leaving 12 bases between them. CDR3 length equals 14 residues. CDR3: CASSITAAPQPQHF. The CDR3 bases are TGTGCCAGTAGTATTACGGCGGCGCCTCAGCCCCAGCATTTT.

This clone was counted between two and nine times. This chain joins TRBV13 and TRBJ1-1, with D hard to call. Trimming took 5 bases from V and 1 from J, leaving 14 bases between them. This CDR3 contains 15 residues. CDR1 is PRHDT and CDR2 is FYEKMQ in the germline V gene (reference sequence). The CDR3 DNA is TGTGCCAGCAGCCGCAAGGGATGGGGGAACACTGAAGCTTTCTTT. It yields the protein CASSRKGWGNTEAFF.

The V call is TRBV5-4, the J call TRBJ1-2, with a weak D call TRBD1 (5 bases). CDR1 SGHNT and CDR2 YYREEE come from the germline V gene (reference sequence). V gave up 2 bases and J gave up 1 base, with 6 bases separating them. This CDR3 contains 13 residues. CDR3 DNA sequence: TGTGCCAGCAGCTTAGACAGTAACTATGGCTACACCTTC. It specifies CASSLDSNYGYTF.

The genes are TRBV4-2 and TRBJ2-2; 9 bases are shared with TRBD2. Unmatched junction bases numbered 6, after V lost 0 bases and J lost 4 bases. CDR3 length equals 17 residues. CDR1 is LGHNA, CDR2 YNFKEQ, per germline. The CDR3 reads CASSQEASGASTGELFF. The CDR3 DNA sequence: TGTGCCAGCAGCCAAGAGGCTAGCGGGGCCAGCACCGGGGAGCTGTTTTTT.

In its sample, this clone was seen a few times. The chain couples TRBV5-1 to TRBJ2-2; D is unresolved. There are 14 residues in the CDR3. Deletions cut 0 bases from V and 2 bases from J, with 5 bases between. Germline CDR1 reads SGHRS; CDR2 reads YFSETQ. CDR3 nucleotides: TGCGCCAGCAGCTTGGCGTCCAACACCGGGGAGCTGTTTTTT. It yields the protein CASSLASNTGELFF.

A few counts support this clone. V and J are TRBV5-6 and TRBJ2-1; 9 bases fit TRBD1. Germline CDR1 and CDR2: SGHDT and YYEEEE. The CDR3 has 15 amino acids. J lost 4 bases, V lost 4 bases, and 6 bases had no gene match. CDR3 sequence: CASSHGTGIYNEQFF. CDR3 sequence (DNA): TGTGCCAGCAGCCATGGGACAGGGATATACAATGAGCAGTTCTTC.

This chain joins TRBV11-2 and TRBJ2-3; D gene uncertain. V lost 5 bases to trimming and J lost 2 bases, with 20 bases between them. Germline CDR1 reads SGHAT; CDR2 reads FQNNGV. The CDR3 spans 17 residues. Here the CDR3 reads CASSQPLDVWDTDTQYF. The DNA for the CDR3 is TGTGCCAGCAGCCAGCCTCTAGATGTTTGGGACACAGATACGCAGTATTTT.

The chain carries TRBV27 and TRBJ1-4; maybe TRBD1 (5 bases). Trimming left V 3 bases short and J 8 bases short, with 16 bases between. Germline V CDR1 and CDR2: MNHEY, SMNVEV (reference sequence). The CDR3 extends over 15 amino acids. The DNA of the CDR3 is TGTGCCAGCAGTTTCGAGGGGACCTACGGAGAAAAACTGTTTTTT. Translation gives CASSFEGTYGEKLFF.

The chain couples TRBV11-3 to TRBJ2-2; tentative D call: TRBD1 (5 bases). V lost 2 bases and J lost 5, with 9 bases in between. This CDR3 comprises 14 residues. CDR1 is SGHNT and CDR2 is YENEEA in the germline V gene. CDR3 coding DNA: TGTGCCAGCAGCTTAAATTCAGGGACCGGGGAGCTGTTTTTT. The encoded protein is CASSLNSGTGELFF.

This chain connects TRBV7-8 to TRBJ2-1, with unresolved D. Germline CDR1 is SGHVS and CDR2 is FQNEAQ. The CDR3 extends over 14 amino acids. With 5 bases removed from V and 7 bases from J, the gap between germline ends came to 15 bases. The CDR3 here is CASSQEGYWNEQFF. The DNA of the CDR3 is TGTGCCAGCAGCCAAGAAGGGTACTGGAATGAGCAGTTCTTC.

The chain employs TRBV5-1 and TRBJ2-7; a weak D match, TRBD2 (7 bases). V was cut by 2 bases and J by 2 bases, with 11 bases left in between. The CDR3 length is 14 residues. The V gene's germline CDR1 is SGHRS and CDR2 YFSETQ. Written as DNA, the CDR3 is TGCGCCAGCAGCTTAAGGGGGGGCCCCTACGAGCAGTACTTC. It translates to CASSLRGGPYEQYF.